This T cell receptor (beta chain) appears in the sequencing data of a study of T cell changes during pregnancy in multiple sclerosis. Assay used: immunoSEQ multiplex PCR; TCRdb lists only in-frame clones, some missing. Of 50,000 or so clones in the sample, approximately 92% are singletons; the top ten hold 0.5% to 0.6%. The V gene end was trimmed by 7 bases and the J gene end by 8 bases; junction bases not matched to a gene: 7. This CDR3 contains 13 residues. CDR1 LNHDA and CDR2 SQIVND come from the germline V gene (reference sequence). The sample here was CD4+ T cells from peripheral blood mononuclear cells, taken after pregnancy. This sequence was found in a female donor with multiple sclerosis, enrolled in a pregnancy study. V and J are TRBV19 and TRBJ2-1, with 8 bases aligning to TRBD1. In nucleotides, the CDR3 is TGTGCCAGTACGGGACAGGCTTTTTATGAGCAGTTCTTC. It encodes CASTGQAFYEQFF. Looking up the rest from reference TRBV19 and TRBJ2-1 gives the full variable domain: DGGITQSPKYLFRKEGQNVTLSCEQNLNHDAMYWYRQDPGQGLRLIYYSQIVNDFQKGDIAEGYSVSREKKESFPLTVTSAQKNPTAFYLCASTGQAFYEQFFGPGTRLTVL.